One sample yielded the 14 T cell receptor beta chains listed below, sequenced in a study of T-cell reconstitution after alpha-beta-depleted transplantation in children. This sample's TCRbeta library carried unique molecular identifier barcodes. MiXCR, applied by TCRdb to the PCR reads, yields one record per CDR3 protein. Of about 260,000 distinct CDR3 sequences listed, 11% are singletons. Sequenced material: peripheral blood, taken 180 days after TCRalphabeta/CD19-depleted stem cell transplant. The receptors derive from a male patient aged 2-15 years who had a stem cell transplant for chronic granulomatous disease, so the T cells may come from the graft donor.

This clonotype was seen ten or more times. The chain has TRBV24-1 and TRBJ2-5, with D unresolved. V was cut by 3 bases and J by 5 bases, with 9 bases left in between. Germline V lookup: CDR1 KGHDR, CDR2 SFDVKD. This CDR3 comprises 13 residues. CDR3 protein: CATSDSPLETQYF. The CDR3 coding sequence is TGTGCCACCAGTGATAGCCCCCTGGAGACCCAGTACTTC.

This clonotype was recorded many times. The chain couples TRBV15 to TRBJ2-7; D call uncertain. CDR3 length equals 15 residues. The V end was cut by 0 bases, the J end by 6 bases, with 15 bases between. Germline V gene data show CDR1 as LNHNV and CDR2 as YYDKDF (reference sequence). Here the CDR3 reads CATSREIRMGGEQYF. CDR3 sequence (DNA): TGTGCCACCAGCAGAGAGATCAGGATGGGTGGCGAGCAGTACTTC. Supplemented by reference TRBV15 and TRBJ2-7, the full variable domain reads DAMVIQNPRYQVTQFGKPVTLSCSQTLNHNVMYWYQQKSSQAPKLLFHYYDKDFNNEADTPDNFQSRRPNTSFCFLDIRSPGLGDTAMYLCATSREIRMGGEQYFGPGTRLTVT.

This clonotype was picked up many times. The chain has TRBV20-1 and TRBJ2-5; D is unclear. Trimming shortened V by 3 bases and J by 3 bases, and 11 bases separated the two germline ends. The CDR3 contains 13 residues. Looked up from germline, CDR1 is DFQATT and CDR2 is SNEGSKA (reference sequence). The CDR3 bases are TGCAGTGCTAGGTCCCCAACCAAAGAGACCCAGTACTTC. Residues: CSARSPTKETQYF.

This clonotype appeared many times. The gene calls are TRBV7-9 and TRBJ1-4; TRBD1 is a possible D gene (5 bases). The germline V gene has CDR1 SEHNR and CDR2 FQNEAQ (reference sequence). The CDR3 runs 15 residues. The V end lost 6 bases, the J end lost 7 bases, and 18 bases lay between the germline ends. For the CDR3, the DNA is TGTGCCAGCAGAACTCACGGGGGAGAAGGTGAAAAACTGTTTTTT. Amino acid sequence: CASRTHGGEGEKLFF.

The table lists this clonotype with many counts. The chain combines TRBV20-1 with TRBJ2-7; 8 nucleotides line up with TRBD2. There are 14 residues in the CDR3. The V segment lost 6 bases and the J segment 4 bases; nucleotides outside the gene matches: 11. Germline V gene data show CDR1 as DFQATT and CDR2 as SNEGSKA (reference sequence). The CDR3 sequence: CSAVLADNLYEQYF. CDR3 DNA sequence: TGCAGTGCCGTACTAGCGGACAATCTGTACGAGCAGTACTTC.

This clonotype was detected ten times or more. The V call is TRBV27, the J call TRBJ1-2, with D unresolved. Germline CDR1 reads MNHEY; CDR2 reads SMNVEV (reference sequence). The V gene lost 6 bases and the J gene lost 6 bases, with 14 bases spanning the gap. The CDR3 extends over 13 amino acids. In nucleotides, the CDR3 is TGTGCCAGCAGCCCGGGCCTGTTTGATGGCTACACCTTC. Its protein is CASSPGLFDGYTF.

The table lists this clonotype with many counts. This sequence joins TRBV20-1 and TRBJ2-7, with 9 bases aligning to TRBD1. Germline V lookup: CDR1 DFQATT, CDR2 SNEGSKA (reference sequence). This CDR3 contains 13 residues. With V trimmed by 4 bases and J by 3 bases, 4 bases remained unmatched. The CDR3 reads CSAITGGYYEQYF. The CDR3 DNA reads as TGCAGTGCTATCACAGGGGGCTACTACGAGCAGTACTTC.

This clonotype was observed many times. The chain combines TRBV5-6 with TRBJ2-3; the D is unclear. The CDR3 loop spans 15 amino acids. CDR1 is SGHDT and CDR2 is YYEEEE in the germline V gene. V was shortened by 1 base and J by 6 bases, with 15 bases between the two germline ends. The CDR3 spells CASSLLTDDGDTQYF. CDR3 nucleotides: TGTGCCAGCAGCTTGTTAACAGATGATGGCGATACGCAGTATTTT. Looking up the rest from reference TRBV5-6 and TRBJ2-3 gives the full variable domain: DAGVTQSPTHLIKTRGQQVTLRCSPKSGHDTVSWYQQALGQGPQFIFQYYEEEERQRGNFPDRFSGHQFPNYSSELNVNALLLGDSALYLCASSLLTDDGDTQYFGPGTRLTVL.

The V and J genes are TRBV27 and TRBJ1-6; 7 bases align to TRBD1. Unmatched junction bases numbered 12, after V lost 6 bases and J lost 13 bases. The CDR3 sequence is 14 residues long. The V gene's germline CDR1 is MNHEY and CDR2 SMNVEV (reference sequence). CDR3 amino acids: CASRIQGRAFPLHF. The DNA of the CDR3 is TGTGCCAGCAGGATACAGGGGCGCGCTTTTCCCCTCCACTTT.

This clonotype occurred many times. Here the CDR3 DNA reads TGTGCCAGCAGCTTAGTCTGGGGGAGGCCAAGAAGCTTCGATGAGCAGTTCTTC. It encodes CASSLVWGRPRSFDEQFF. The chain uses TRBV11-2 and TRBJ2-1; the D gene is possibly TRBD2 (6 bases). This CDR3 is built from 18 residues. V gave up 1 base and J gave up 8 bases, with 24 bases separating them. CDR1 is SGHAT and CDR2 is FQNNGV in the germline V gene.

This sequence joins TRBV12-3 or TRBV12-4 and TRBJ2-1; D is perhaps TRBD2 (6 bases). The CDR3 runs to 11 residues. Trimming removed 5 bases at V and 14 bases at J, with 13 bases between. Written as DNA, the CDR3 is TGTGCCAGCAGTCTTCAGGAGGGGAAGTTCTTC. This codes for CASSLQEGKFF.

This clonotype was recorded at least ten times. J is TRBJ2-5 and V is TRBV29-1, with 7 bases aligning to TRBD2. There are 14 residues in the CDR3. Germline V gene lookup returns CDR1 SQVTM and CDR2 ANQGSEA. The junction had 12 bases not matched to a gene; V was cut back by 7 bases and J by 4 bases. CDR3 sequence: CSAKWGGRAETQYF. Here the CDR3 DNA reads TGCAGCGCTAAATGGGGGGGACGGGCAGAGACCCAGTACTTC.

This clonotype was seen ten or more times. V usage is TRBV6-4 and J usage is TRBJ2-1, with TRBD2 identical over 14 bases. Germline CDR1 MRHNA, CDR2 SNTAGT. The trim removed 3 bases at V and 8 bases at J, leaving 6 bases unmatched. The CDR3 is 16 residues long. The CDR3 is CASSETGTSGSDEQFF. In nucleotides, the CDR3 is TGTGCCAGCAGTGAAACCGGGACTAGCGGGAGCGATGAGCAGTTCTTC.

This clonotype has at least ten counts. The chain couples TRBV19 to TRBJ2-1; weak D call: TRBD1 (6 bases). V lost 7 bases and J lost 6, with 16 bases in between. Germline assignment: CDR1 LNHDA and CDR2 SQIVND (reference sequence). The CDR3 consists of 14 residues. The DNA for the CDR3 is TGTGCCAGTAAGGGGGTGGGGGAACTCAATGAGCAGTTCTTC. Encoded protein: CASKGVGELNEQFF.